The source of this T cell receptor (beta chain) is a study of breast tumors, draining lymph nodes, adjacent tissues. General observations from the study: The data were judged consistent with most tumor T cells coming from lymph node and expanding in tumor. That most tumor T cells come from lymph nodes remained unproven.

About this clonotype itself: Its antigen is still unknown.

TCRdb fed the multiplex PCR reads into MiXCR, producing one record per CDR3 protein. The sample comprises about 14,000 distinct CDR3 sequences, roughly 50% of which are singletons, and under 30% rests with the top ten. The sequence was collected from a female donor with breast cancer. Some clones in this sample may be carry-over from other donors' samples. Sequencing used tumor-adjacent breast tissue.

The CDR3 sequence: CASSLGRDSNSPLHF. In DNA, the CDR3 is TGTGCCAGCAGCTTAGGGCGGGACTCTAATTCACCCCTCCACTTT. The chain combines TRBV7-6 with TRBJ1-6, with TRBD1 as a possible D gene (5 bases). CDR3 length: 15 residues. Deletions cut 1 base from V and 6 bases from J, with 10 bases between. Germline-derived CDR1 and CDR2 are SGHVS and FNYEAQ.